This TCR beta chain was sequenced in a study of T cells in localized non-small cell lung cancer. Study results and limitations: The appearance of a median 57 of the top 100 tumor clones was seen in adjacent lung.

Clones were sequenced by immunoSEQ multiplex PCR, and TCRdb holds only the in-frame ones, with some missing. The sample records 55,000 to 75,000 clones, about nine tenths being singletons. V lost 6 bases and J 0 bases, leaving 14 bases between the germline ends. CDR1 KGHSH and CDR2 LQKENI come from the germline V gene. The CDR3 length is 15 residues. A word on this clone: Its specificity is unknown.

The material was peripheral blood, obtained before any cancer treatment. This chain joins TRBV18 and TRBJ1-1; the D gene is possibly TRBD1 (5 bases). The receptor was isolated from a man aged 40-75 years with stage I lung adenocarcinoma. The CDR3 DNA is TGTGCCAGCTCCCAGGACACAGAGGTGAACACTGAAGCTTTCTTT. Protein sequence: CASSQDTEVNTEAFF.